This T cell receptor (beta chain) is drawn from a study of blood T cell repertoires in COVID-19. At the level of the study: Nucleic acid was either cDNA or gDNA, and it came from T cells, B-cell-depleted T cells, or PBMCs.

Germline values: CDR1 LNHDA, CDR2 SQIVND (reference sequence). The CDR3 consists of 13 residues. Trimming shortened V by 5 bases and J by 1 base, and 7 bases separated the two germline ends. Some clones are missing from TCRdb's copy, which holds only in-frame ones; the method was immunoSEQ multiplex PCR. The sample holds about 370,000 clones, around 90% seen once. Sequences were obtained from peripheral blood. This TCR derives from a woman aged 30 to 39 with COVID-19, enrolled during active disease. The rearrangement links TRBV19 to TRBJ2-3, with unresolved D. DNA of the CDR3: TGTGCCAGTAGTCTCGAGGGCACAGATACGCAGTATTTT. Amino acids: CASSLEGTDTQYF.